The entry that follows covers one T cell receptor beta chain sequence. Its antigen remains unknown. The data are from a study of cytomegalovirus exposure and HLA in healthy donors. Study findings and constraints: Investigators reported 164 TCR beta chains as tied to cytomegalovirus. Despite most TCR sequences being rare, some public TCRs occurred in many donors.

The CDR3 loop spans 15 amino acids. Trimming removed 6 bases at V and 1 base at J, with 13 bases between. Germline V gene data show CDR1 as MDHEN and CDR2 as SYDVKM. Some clones are missing from TCRdb's copy, which holds only in-frame ones; the method was immunoSEQ multiplex PCR. Seen here are fewer than 200,000 clones, around 85% observed once, and the top ten hold approximately 16%. The rearrangement links TRBV28 to TRBJ2-1; tentative D call: TRBD1 (6 bases). The sequence came from a man between 18 and 35 years old in good health and CMV-seropositive. Material for sequencing was PBMCs. CDR3 residues: CASSPRGYSYNEQFF. CDR3 in DNA: TGTGCCAGCAGCCCCAGGGGTTATTCCTACAATGAGCAGTTCTTC.